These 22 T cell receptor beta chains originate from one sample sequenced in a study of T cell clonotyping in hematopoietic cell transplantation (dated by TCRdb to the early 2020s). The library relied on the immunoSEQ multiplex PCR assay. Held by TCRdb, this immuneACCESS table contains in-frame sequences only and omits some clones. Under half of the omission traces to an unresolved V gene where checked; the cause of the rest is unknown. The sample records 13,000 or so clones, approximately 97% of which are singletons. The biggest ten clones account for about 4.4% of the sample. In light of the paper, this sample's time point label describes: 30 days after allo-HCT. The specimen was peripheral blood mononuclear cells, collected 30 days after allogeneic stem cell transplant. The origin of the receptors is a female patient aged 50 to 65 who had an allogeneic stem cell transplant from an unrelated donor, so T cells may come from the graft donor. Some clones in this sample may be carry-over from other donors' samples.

The CDR3 nucleotides read TGTGCCAGCGCAGGACGCTCCTACGAGCAGTACTTC. It yields the protein CASAGRSYEQYF. V and J are TRBV6-5 and TRBJ2-7; D not resolved. The germline V and J ends were trimmed by 8 bases and 0 bases, with 8 bases remaining between them. Looked up from germline, CDR1 is MNHEY and CDR2 is SVGAGI. CDR3 length equals 12 residues.

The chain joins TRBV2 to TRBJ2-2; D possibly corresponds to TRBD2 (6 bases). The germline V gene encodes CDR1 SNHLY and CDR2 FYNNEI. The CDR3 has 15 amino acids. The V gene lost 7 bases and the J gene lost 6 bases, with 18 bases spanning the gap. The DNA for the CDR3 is TGTGCCAGCACCCAAAGAGGCGGGGTCGCCGGGGAGCTGTTTTTT. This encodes CASTQRGGVAGELFF.

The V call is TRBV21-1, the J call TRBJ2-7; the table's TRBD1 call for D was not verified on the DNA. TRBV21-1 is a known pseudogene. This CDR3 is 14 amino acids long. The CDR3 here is CASSTLEGDLKQYF. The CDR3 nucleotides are TGTGCCAGCAGCACCCTTGAGGGGGATCTGAAACAGTACTTC.

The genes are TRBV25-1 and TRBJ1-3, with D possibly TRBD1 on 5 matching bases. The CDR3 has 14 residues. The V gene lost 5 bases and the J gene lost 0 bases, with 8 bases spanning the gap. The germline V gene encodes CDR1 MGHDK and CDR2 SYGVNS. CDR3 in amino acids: CASSQGVSGNTIYF. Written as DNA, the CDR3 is TGTGCCAGCAGTCAGGGAGTCTCTGGAAACACCATATATTTT.

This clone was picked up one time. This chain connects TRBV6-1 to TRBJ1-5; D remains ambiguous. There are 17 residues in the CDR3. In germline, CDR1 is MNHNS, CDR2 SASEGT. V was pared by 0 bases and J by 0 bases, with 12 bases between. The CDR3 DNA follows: TGTGCCAGCAGTGAAGCGCTTCGGCGGACTAGCAATCAGCCCCAGCATTTT. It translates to CASSEALRRTSNQPQHF.

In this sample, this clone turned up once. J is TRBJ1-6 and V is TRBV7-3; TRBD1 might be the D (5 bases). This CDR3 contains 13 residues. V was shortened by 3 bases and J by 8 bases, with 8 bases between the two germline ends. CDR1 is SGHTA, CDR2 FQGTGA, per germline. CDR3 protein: CASSLTADSPLHF. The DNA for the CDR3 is TGTGCCAGCAGCTTGACAGCAGATTCACCCCTCCACTTT.

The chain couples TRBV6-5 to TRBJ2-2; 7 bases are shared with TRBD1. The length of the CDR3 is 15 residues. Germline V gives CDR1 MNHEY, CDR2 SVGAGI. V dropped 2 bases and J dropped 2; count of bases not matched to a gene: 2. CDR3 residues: CASSYGTDNTGELFF. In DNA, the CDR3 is TGTGCCAGCAGTTACGGGACAGATAACACCGGGGAGCTGTTTTTT.

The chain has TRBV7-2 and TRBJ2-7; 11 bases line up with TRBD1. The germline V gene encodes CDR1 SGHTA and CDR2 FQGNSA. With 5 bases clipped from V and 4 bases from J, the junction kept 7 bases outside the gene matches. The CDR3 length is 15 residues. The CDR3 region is CASSDRTGGTYEQYF. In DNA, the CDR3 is TGTGCCAGCAGCGACCGGACAGGGGGCACGTACGAGCAGTACTTC. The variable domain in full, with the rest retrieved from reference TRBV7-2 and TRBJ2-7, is GAGVSQSPSNKVTEKGKDVELRCDPISGHTALYWYRQSLGQGLEFLIYFQGNSAPDKSGLPSDRFSAERTGGSVSTLTIQRTQQEDSAVYLCASSDRTGGTYEQYFGPGTRLTVT.

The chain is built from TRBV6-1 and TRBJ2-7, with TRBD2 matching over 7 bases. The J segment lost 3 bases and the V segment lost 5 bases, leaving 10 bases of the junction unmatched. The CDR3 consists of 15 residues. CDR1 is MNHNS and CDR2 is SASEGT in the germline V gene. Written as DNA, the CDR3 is TGTGCCAGCAGTACCCGGCGGGAGAGTAACTACGAGCAGTACTTC. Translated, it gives CASSTRRESNYEQYF.

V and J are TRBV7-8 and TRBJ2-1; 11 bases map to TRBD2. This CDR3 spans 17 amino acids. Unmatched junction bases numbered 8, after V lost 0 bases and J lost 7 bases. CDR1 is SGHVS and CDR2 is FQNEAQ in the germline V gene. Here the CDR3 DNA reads TGTGCCAGCAGCTTAGCGCAACTAGCGGGGGTGTTAAATGAGCAGTTCTTC. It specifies CASSLAQLAGVLNEQFF.

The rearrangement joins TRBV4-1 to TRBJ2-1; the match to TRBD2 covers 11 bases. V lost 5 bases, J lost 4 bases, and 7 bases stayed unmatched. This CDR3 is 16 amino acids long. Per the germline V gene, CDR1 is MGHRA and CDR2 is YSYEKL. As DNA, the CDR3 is TGCGCCAGCAGCAGACAACTAGCGGGGGTTTACAATGAGCAGTTCTTC. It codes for CASSRQLAGVYNEQFF.

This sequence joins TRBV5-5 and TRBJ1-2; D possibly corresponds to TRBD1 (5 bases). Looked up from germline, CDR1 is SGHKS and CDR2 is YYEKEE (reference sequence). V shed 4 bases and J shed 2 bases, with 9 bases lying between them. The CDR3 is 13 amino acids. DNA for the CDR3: TGTGCCAGCAGCCCTGACAGCAACTATGGCTACACCTTC. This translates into CASSPDSNYGYTF.

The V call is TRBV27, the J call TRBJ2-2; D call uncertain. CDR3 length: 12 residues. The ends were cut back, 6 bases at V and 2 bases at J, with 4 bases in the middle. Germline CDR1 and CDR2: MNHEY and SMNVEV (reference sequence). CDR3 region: CASRVNTGELFF. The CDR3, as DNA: TGTGCCAGCAGGGTCAACACCGGGGAGCTGTTTTTT.

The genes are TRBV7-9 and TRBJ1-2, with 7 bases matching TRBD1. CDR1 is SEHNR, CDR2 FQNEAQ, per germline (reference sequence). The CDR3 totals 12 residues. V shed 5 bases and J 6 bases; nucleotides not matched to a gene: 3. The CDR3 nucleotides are TGTGCCAGCAGCATCGACAGGGATGGCTACACCTTC. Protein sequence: CASSIDRDGYTF.

For the CDR3, the DNA is TGCAGCGCCAGGAATAGCAATCAGCCCCAGCATTTT. Its protein product is CSARNSNQPQHF. V is TRBV29-1 and J is TRBJ1-5, with D hard to call. This CDR3 region has 12 residues. V lost 7 bases to trimming and J lost 0 bases, with 7 bases between them. Germline-derived CDR1 and CDR2 are SQVTM and ANQGSEA. Using reference TRBV29-1 and TRBJ1-5 for the parts outside the CDR3, the full variable domain is SAVISQKPSRDICQRGTSLTIQCQVDSQVTMMFWYRQQPGQSLTLIATANQGSEATYESGFVIDKFPISRPNLTFSTLTVSNMSPEDSSIYLCSARNSNQPQHFGDGTRLSIL.

The CDR3 DNA is TGTGCCAGCAGAAGGACAGAAAACTATGGCTACACCTTC. Translating it yields CASRRTENYGYTF. The chain employs TRBV5-5 and TRBJ1-2; possible D gene TRBD1, 6 bases. V lost 5 bases and J lost 2, with 10 bases in between. Per the germline V gene, CDR1 is SGHKS and CDR2 is YYEKEE (reference sequence). The CDR3 length is 13 residues. Based on the CDR3 plus reference TRBV5-5 and TRBJ1-2, the full variable domain is DAGVTQSPTHLIKTRGQQVTLRCSPISGHKSVSWYQQVLGQGPQFIFQYYEKEERGRGNFPDRFSARQFPNYSSELNVNALLLGDSALYLCASRRTENYGYTFGSGTRLTVV.

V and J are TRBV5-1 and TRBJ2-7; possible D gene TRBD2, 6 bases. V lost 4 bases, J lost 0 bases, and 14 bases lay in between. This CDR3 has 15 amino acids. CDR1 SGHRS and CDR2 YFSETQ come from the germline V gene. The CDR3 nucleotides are TGCGCCAGCAGCCTACCGGGACTGAGCTCCTACGAGCAGTACTTC. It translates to CASSLPGLSSYEQYF.

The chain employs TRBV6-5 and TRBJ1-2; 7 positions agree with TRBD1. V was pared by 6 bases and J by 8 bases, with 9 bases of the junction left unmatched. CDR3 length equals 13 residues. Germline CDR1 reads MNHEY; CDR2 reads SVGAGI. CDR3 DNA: TGTGCCAGCAGCCGACAGGGCGGGACCGGCTACACCTTC. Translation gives CASSRQGGTGYTF.

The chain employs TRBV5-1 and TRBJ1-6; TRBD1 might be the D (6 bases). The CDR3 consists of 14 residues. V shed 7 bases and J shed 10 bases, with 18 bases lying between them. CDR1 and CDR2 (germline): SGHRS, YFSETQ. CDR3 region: CASSVGASESPLHF. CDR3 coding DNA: TGCGCCAGCTCAGTGGGGGCCTCGGAATCACCCCTCCACTTT. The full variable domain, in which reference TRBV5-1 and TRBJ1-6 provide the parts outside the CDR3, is KAGVTQTPRYLIKTRGQQVTLSCSPISGHRSVSWYQQTPGQGLQFLFEYFSETQRNKGNFPGRFSGRQFSNSRSEMNVSTLELGDSALYLCASSVGASESPLHFGNGTRLTVT.

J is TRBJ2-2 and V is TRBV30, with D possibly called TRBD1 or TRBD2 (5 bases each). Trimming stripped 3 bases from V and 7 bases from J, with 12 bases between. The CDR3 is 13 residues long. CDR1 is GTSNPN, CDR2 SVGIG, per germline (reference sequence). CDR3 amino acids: CAWRPGTHGELFF. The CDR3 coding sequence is TGTGCCTGGAGACCCGGGACCCACGGGGAGCTGTTTTTT.

This chain's CDR3 is CAWSVGGGIDTQYF. For the CDR3, the DNA is TGTGCCTGGAGTGTAGGGGGAGGCATAGATACGCAGTATTTT. This chain joins TRBV30 and TRBJ2-3, with D perhaps being TRBD1 or TRBD2 (6 bases each). Trimming pared 0 bases from V and 5 bases from J, leaving 12 bases between. CDR3 length: 14 residues. The germline V gene encodes CDR1 GTSNPN and CDR2 SVGIG (reference sequence).

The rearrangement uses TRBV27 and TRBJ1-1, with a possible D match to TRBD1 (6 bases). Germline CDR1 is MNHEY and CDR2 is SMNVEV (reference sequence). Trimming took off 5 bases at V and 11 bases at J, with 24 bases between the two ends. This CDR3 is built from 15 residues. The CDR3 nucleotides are TGTGCCAGCAGTCTAGGGGGTGTGGGATTAGTTAACGCTTTCTTT. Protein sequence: CASSLGGVGLVNAFF.